Each of the 16 T cell receptor beta chains below was sequenced from the same sample in a study of response to subunit inactivated influenza vaccine. From the RT-PCR reads, TCRdb called clonotypes with MiXCR, one entry per CDR3 protein. The sample yields hundreds of thousands of distinct CDR3 sequences, about 15% seen once. Material: PBMCs from blood, obtained around two weeks before vaccination. The receptors shown here come from a man aged 45 to 65 who received an inactivated influenza vaccine.

This clonotype has only a few counts. The rearrangement uses TRBV7-9 and TRBJ2-7; 7 positions match TRBD2. The V gene's germline CDR1 is SEHNR and CDR2 FQNEAQ (reference sequence). CDR3 length: 14 residues. The V segment lost 5 bases and the J segment 6 bases; nucleotides outside the gene matches: 10. The CDR3 protein is CASSPTSGEGEQYF. Here the CDR3 DNA reads TGTGCCAGCAGCCCAACCTCGGGGGAGGGCGAGCAGTACTTC.

The sample holds a few counts of this clonotype. The J gene is TRBJ2-5, the V gene TRBV9; 7 nucleotides align to TRBD2. The CDR3 runs 16 residues. Germline CDR1 and CDR2: SGDLS and YYNGEE. Germline trimming cut 0 bases from V and 4 bases from J; bases unmatched to any gene: 9. DNA of the CDR3: TGTGCCAGCAGCGTAGGAAGCGGGGCCAGGGTAGAGACCCAGTACTTC. Translating gives CASSVGSGARVETQYF.

The chain has TRBV6-1 and TRBJ2-5; no clear D. V was cut by 8 bases and J by 5 bases, with 15 bases left in between. Germline V gives CDR1 MNHNS, CDR2 SASEGT. The CDR3 spans 13 residues. CDR3 sequence reads: CASFRALGETQYF. The CDR3 coding sequence is TGTGCCAGCTTCCGGGCCCTGGGGGAGACCCAGTACTTC.

This chain joins TRBV4-3 and TRBJ2-7, with D possibly matching TRBD1 (6 bases). This CDR3 region has 15 residues. Germline V gives CDR1 LGHNA, CDR2 YSLEER. Deletions cut 2 bases from V and 5 bases from J, with 16 bases between. Here the CDR3 reads CASSQRQQGFHEQYF. CDR3 coding DNA: TGCGCCAGCAGCCAACGTCAGCAGGGGTTCCACGAGCAGTACTTC.

In its sample, this clonotype was seen a few times. This chain joins TRBV5-6 and TRBJ2-1; D is possibly TRBD2 (6 bases). V lost 4 bases to trimming and J lost 8 bases, with 10 bases between them. The CDR3 is 12 residues long. Germline V gives CDR1 SGHDT, CDR2 YYEEEE. CDR3 loop: CASSVREDEQFF. The CDR3, as DNA: TGTGCCAGCAGCGTAAGGGAGGATGAGCAGTTCTTC.

The gene calls are TRBV5-1 and TRBJ2-1; 7 bases line up with TRBD2. CDR3 length: 17 residues. Per germline, CDR1 SGHRS and CDR2 YFSETQ. Germline trimming cut 0 bases from V and 5 bases from J; bases unmatched to any gene: 11. The CDR3 reads CASSLAGLAEFNNEQFF. The CDR3 DNA is TGCGCCAGCAGCTTGGCCGGCCTAGCGGAATTTAACAATGAGCAGTTCTTC.

J is TRBJ2-1 and V is TRBV27; D is possibly TRBD1 (5 bases). Germline V gene data show CDR1 as MNHEY and CDR2 as SMNVEV (reference sequence). This CDR3 contains 18 residues. Trimming removed 4 bases from V and 6 bases from J, with 25 bases in between. The chain's CDR3 is CASSSRIRKGAWGNEQFF. The CDR3 nucleotides read TGTGCCAGCAGTTCCCGAATTAGAAAAGGGGCTTGGGGCAATGAGCAGTTCTTC.

CDR3 region: CASSRLQGASLDTQYF. CDR3 in DNA: TGTGCCAGCAGTCGACTACAGGGGGCGTCACTCGATACGCAGTATTTT. This chain connects TRBV14 to TRBJ2-3, with 9 bases matching TRBD1. V was pared by 6 bases and J by 6 bases, with 13 bases of the junction left unmatched. This CDR3 contains 16 residues. From germline, CDR1 is SGHDN and CDR2 FVKESK.

This rearrangement joins TRBV12-3 or TRBV12-4 to TRBJ2-1, with 7 bases matching TRBD1. This CDR3 region has 19 residues. V lost 8 bases and J lost 0; bases outside the gene matches: 19. The CDR3: CASGRGVGRDSNSYNEQFF. Here the CDR3 DNA reads TGTGCCAGCGGACGGGGAGTTGGCCGGGACAGCAACTCCTACAATGAGCAGTTCTTC.

The V call is TRBV29-1, the J call TRBJ1-1, with TRBD1 identical over 7 bases. CDR1 and CDR2 from the germline V gene are SQVTM and ANQGSEA. The V gene end was trimmed by 1 base and the J gene end by 5 bases; junction bases not matched to a gene: 7. The CDR3 runs 14 residues. CDR3 in DNA: TGCAGCGTTGAAGTGGAGGGGGCAGGGACTGAAGCTTTCTTT. The encoded protein is CSVEVEGAGTEAFF.

This clonotype has more than one count but fewer than ten. The gene calls are TRBV4-1 and TRBJ2-5; 8 bases line up with TRBD2. Germline V gene sequence: CDR1 MGHRA, CDR2 YSYEKL. With 0 bases clipped from V and 2 bases from J, the junction kept 8 bases outside the gene matches. The CDR3 spans 17 residues. The chain's CDR3 is CASSQDPPAGVQETQYF. The CDR3 nucleotides read TGCGCCAGCAGCCAAGATCCCCCAGCGGGGGTTCAAGAGACCCAGTACTTC.

V gene TRBV3-1 combines with J gene TRBJ2-1, with 10 bases lining up with TRBD1. The J segment lost 6 bases and the V segment lost 4 bases, leaving 6 bases of the junction unmatched. This CDR3 spans 15 amino acids. Germline V gene sequence: CDR1 LGHDT, CDR2 YNNKEL (reference sequence). As DNA, the CDR3 is TGTGCCAGCAGCCCCGGACAGGGGGGCTCCAATGAGCAGTTCTTC. It encodes CASSPGQGGSNEQFF.

This clonotype was detected only a few times. CDR3 sequence: CASSYTGFTDTQYF. DNA for the CDR3: TGCGCCAGCAGTTATACGGGGTTCACAGATACGCAGTATTTT. The chain joins TRBV5-1 to TRBJ2-3; tentative D call: TRBD2 (5 bases). V was trimmed by 5 bases and J by 2 bases, leaving 12 bases between them. The germline V gene encodes CDR1 SGHRS and CDR2 YFSETQ. The CDR3 runs to 14 residues.

The chain combines TRBV10-3 with TRBJ1-2, with D tentatively TRBD1 (6 bases). Trimming shortened V by 2 bases and J by 0 bases, and 13 bases separated the two germline ends. This CDR3 is built from 16 residues. CDR1 and CDR2 from the germline V gene are ENHRY and SYGVKD. The CDR3 coding sequence is TGTGCCATCAGTGAGACGGGACAACTATCTAACTATGGCTACACCTTC. Translating it yields CAISETGQLSNYGYTF.

This clonotype has ten or more counts. V gene TRBV3-1 combines with J gene TRBJ1-3; maybe TRBD1 (6 bases). Trimming cost V 8 bases and J 2 bases, with 7 bases left between them. The CDR3 has 12 residues. Germline V gene data show CDR1 as LGHDT and CDR2 as YNNKEL (reference sequence). CDR3 DNA sequence: TGTGCCAGCTGGGGGCCTGGAAACACCATATATTTT. Residues: CASWGPGNTIYF.

The chain combines TRBV7-6 with TRBJ2-7, with D hard to call. The V and J ends lost 3 bases and 3 bases respectively, with 9 bases between them. Germline CDR1 is SGHVS and CDR2 is FNYEAQ. CDR3 length equals 13 residues. CDR3 residues: CASSLSTVYEQYF. The CDR3 nucleotides read TGTGCCAGCAGCTTGTCCACGGTCTACGAGCAGTACTTC. Full variable domain (outside the CDR3, taken from reference TRBV7-6 and TRBJ2-7): GAGVSQSPRYKVTKRGQDVALRCDPISGHVSLYWYRQALGQGPEFLTYFNYEAQQDKSGLPNDRFSAERPEGSISTLTIQRTEQRDSAMYRCASSLSTVYEQYFGPGTRLTVT.